Here is one T cell receptor (beta chain) with its context. Its antigen is not identified. The data originate from a study of T cell responses to AZD1222 COVID-19 vaccine. Overall study context: Second doses were pooled across both intervals (about 4 or about 12 weeks). Study-level findings and limits: At baseline, seropositivity was found in only a handful of AZD1222 recipients. Unmutated variant regions are reportedly targeted by nearly half of spike-specific TCRs. After the peak T cell response, and only then, were repertoires sampled.

The CDR3 has 14 amino acids. V was clipped by 5 bases and J by 7 bases; unmatched bases: 10. Germline CDR1 is SGHTA and CDR2 is FQGNSA. TCRdb's table, derived via immunoSEQ multiplex PCR, lists solely in-frame clones and lacks some. The sample carries approximately 180,000 clones, 90% recorded once. This chain uses TRBV7-2 with TRBJ2-7; 8 nucleotides align to TRBD1. The clonotype comes from an adult in good health. The sample consisted of peripheral blood, taken on day 0 of AZD1222 vaccination. The CDR3 bases are TGTGCCAGCAGCCGTGACAGGGGATATCGTGAGCAGTACTTC. Amino acid sequence: CASSRDRGYREQYF.